Shown below are 13 T cell receptor beta chains from a single sample sequenced in a study of shared clonotypes between healthy human individuals. TCRdb keeps only in-frame clones here, not all; method: immunoSEQ multiplex PCR. This sample has hundreds of thousands of clones; approximately 95% occur once, and the top ten carry approximately 0.11%. Positively selected for CCR7, the CD45RO-negative cells used as naive CD8 cells excluded terminally differentiated effector memory CD45RA+ cells. Sequencing used naive CD8+ T cells sorted from blood. The receptors shown here come from a woman in her twenties or thirties in good health.

This sequence joins TRBV2 and TRBJ1-2, with D uncertain. Germline CDR1 reads SNHLY; CDR2 reads FYNNEI. The CDR3 is made up of 13 amino acids. V was clipped by 8 bases and J by 2 bases, with 12 bases between them. The CDR3 DNA reads as TGTGCCAGCTCAGGACTGATCAACTATGGCTACACCTTC. This codes for CASSGLINYGYTF.

J is TRBJ2-7 and V is TRBV15; 11 nucleotides agree with TRBD2. Germline V gene data show CDR1 as LNHNV and CDR2 as YYDKDF (reference sequence). The CDR3 consists of 16 residues. V dropped 5 bases and J dropped 0; count of bases not matched to a gene: 6. DNA of the CDR3: TGTGCCACCAGCGGGTCAGGGACTAGCGGCTCCTACGAGCAGTACTTC. Protein sequence: CATSGSGTSGSYEQYF.

This chain connects TRBV6-5 to TRBJ2-7; possible D gene TRBD2, 5 bases. The CDR3 length is 14 residues. Germline V gene data show CDR1 as MNHEY and CDR2 as SVGAGI. The V end was cut by 6 bases, the J end by 4 bases, with 16 bases between. The CDR3 bases are TGTGCCAGCAGGGGCAGCGGCCTGGAGTACGAGCAGTACTTC. This codes for CASRGSGLEYEQYF.

Of note for this clone: This specimen includes other DNA sequences encoding the same CDR3. This rearrangement joins TRBV20-1 to TRBJ2-7; D not resolved. Trimming left V 3 bases short and J 4 bases short, with 7 bases between. Germline loops: CDR1 DFQATT, CDR2 SNEGSKA (reference sequence). The CDR3 is made up of 11 amino acids. The CDR3 region is CSARQGYEQYF. CDR3 bases: TGCAGTGCTAGGCAAGGGTACGAGCAGTACTTC.

The chain combines TRBV6-1 with TRBJ2-7; no definite D call. Trimming left V 7 bases short and J 0 bases short, with 7 bases between. Germline loops: CDR1 MNHNS, CDR2 SASEGT. The CDR3 has 12 amino acids. The CDR3 DNA sequence: TGTGCCAGCACACGGAGCTCCTACGAGCAGTACTTC. Amino acids: CASTRSSYEQYF.

The rearrangement joins TRBV6-1 to TRBJ2-7, with D possibly being TRBD2 (6 bases). The CDR3 is 14 residues long. V was pared by 2 bases and J by 0 bases, with 8 bases between. Germline-derived CDR1 and CDR2 are MNHNS and SASEGT. The CDR3 here is CASSEWGVSYEQYF. CDR3 nucleotide sequence: TGTGCCAGCAGTGAATGGGGGGTCTCCTACGAGCAGTACTTC.

V gene TRBV28 combines with J gene TRBJ2-7; D call uncertain. V lost 2 bases and J lost 2, with 10 bases in between. The germline V gene has CDR1 MDHEN and CDR2 SYDVKM. This CDR3 comprises 14 residues. The CDR3 loop reads CASSLIVRAYEQYF. The DNA of the CDR3 is TGTGCCAGCAGTTTAATTGTCCGCGCCTACGAGCAGTACTTC.

Comment on this clone: Other DNA sequences in the sample encode the same CDR3. This chain links TRBV20-1 with TRBJ2-7; D is ambiguous. V gave up 5 bases and J gave up 4 bases, with 9 bases separating them. This CDR3 is built from 11 residues. CDR1 is DFQATT and CDR2 is SNEGSKA in the germline V gene (reference sequence). The CDR3 DNA reads TGCAGTGCTCCTCTCTCTTACGAGCAGTACTTC. Translating gives CSAPLSYEQYF.

The chain links TRBV9 to TRBJ1-2; D might be TRBD1 (6 bases). This CDR3 is 13 amino acids long. Germline CDR1 reads SGDLS; CDR2 reads YYNGEE. V was cut by 0 bases and J by 8 bases, with 11 bases left in between. CDR3 in DNA: TGTGCCAGCAGCGTAGGAGGGGGAGGAGGCTACACCTTC. Residues: CASSVGGGGGYTF. The complete variable domain, with remaining parts taken from reference TRBV9 and TRBJ1-2, reads DSGVTQTPKHLITATGQRVTLRCSPRSGDLSVYWYQQSLDQGLQFLIQYYNGEERAKGNILERFSAQQFPDLHSELNLSSLELGDSALYFCASSVGGGGGYTFGSGTRLTVV.

The table lists this clone with a few counts. The rearrangement uses TRBV7-9 and TRBJ2-1; 8 positions agree with TRBD1. There are 15 residues in the CDR3. Germline loops: CDR1 SEHNR, CDR2 FQNEAQ (reference sequence). The junction had 11 bases not matched to a gene; V was cut back by 5 bases and J by 8 bases. CDR3 coding DNA: TGTGCCAGCAGCGGACAGGGATTGGGTATCGATGAGCAGTTCTTC. Its translation is CASSGQGLGIDEQFF.

The chain combines TRBV5-1 with TRBJ2-2, with 10 bases aligning to TRBD2. There are 17 residues in the CDR3. CDR1 is SGHRS and CDR2 is YFSETQ in the germline V gene. V was clipped by 0 bases and J by 5 bases; unmatched bases: 7. The CDR3 is CASSLGLAGERTGELFF. The DNA for the CDR3 is TGCGCCAGCAGCTTGGGTCTAGCGGGAGAACGAACCGGGGAGCTGTTTTTT.

V is TRBV19 and J is TRBJ1-1; D uncertain. The CDR3 is 11 residues long. Trimming removed 8 bases at V and 4 bases at J, with 8 bases between. Germline V gene data show CDR1 as LNHDA and CDR2 as SQIVND (reference sequence). This chain's CDR3 is CASFRGTEAFF. Written as DNA, the CDR3 is TGTGCCAGTTTCCGGGGCACTGAAGCTTTCTTT.

This clone has a single count. This rearrangement joins TRBV28 to TRBJ1-5; 9 positions match TRBD1. After removal of 6 bases from V and 1 base from J, the junction contained 4 bases not matched to a gene. The CDR3 consists of 15 residues. Germline loops: CDR1 MDHEN, CDR2 SYDVKM. CDR3 nucleotide sequence: TGTGCCAGCAGAGTCGACAGGGGGAGCAATCAGCCCCAGCATTTT. This sequence encodes CASRVDRGSNQPQHF.